The 9 T cell receptor beta chains presented below share a single source sample, sequenced in a study of blood T cell repertoires in COVID-19. Clones were read by immunoSEQ multiplex PCR, and TCRdb kept only the in-frame ones, dropping some. The data hold under 25,000 clones, with roughly four fifths observed a single time. Sequencing used peripheral blood. The receptors were gathered from a human donor in a cohort sampled during active or convalescent COVID-19.

The chain joins TRBV2 to TRBJ1-4; 7 nucleotides line up with TRBD1. The CDR3 has 15 amino acids. Germline V gene sequence: CDR1 SNHLY, CDR2 FYNNEI. With 4 bases clipped from V and 7 bases from J, the junction kept 9 bases outside the gene matches. The CDR3 DNA is TGTGCCAGCAGTGGTTTGGACAGGAGAGGTGAAAAACTGTTTTTT. It is translated as CASSGLDRRGEKLFF.

This clone was found once. CDR3 sequence (DNA): TGTGCCAGCAGGTCGACAGGGGAAGGCACTGAAGCTTTCTTT. Protein sequence: CASRSTGEGTEAFF. The V and J genes are TRBV14 and TRBJ1-1, with 8 bases lining up with TRBD1. With 6 bases clipped from V and 4 bases from J, the junction kept 7 bases outside the gene matches. CDR3 length equals 14 residues. Germline CDR1 reads SGHDN; CDR2 reads FVKESK.

The V gene is TRBV6-5, the J gene TRBJ2-7; the D gene is possibly TRBD1 (5 bases). This CDR3 is 14 amino acids long. Germline V gene lookup returns CDR1 MNHEY and CDR2 SVGAGI. Deletions cut 5 bases from V and 1 base from J, with 12 bases between. CDR3 loop: CASSTPGKSYEQYF. The CDR3, as DNA: TGTGCCAGCAGTACCCCAGGGAAGTCCTACGAGCAGTACTTC.

This clone was picked up one time. The rearrangement joins TRBV12-3 or TRBV12-4 to TRBJ1-2; maybe TRBD1 (6 bases). The CDR3 covers 13 residues. The V end was cut by 5 bases, the J end by 3 bases, with 10 bases between. In DNA, the CDR3 is TGTGCCAGCAGTAATACAGGGTACTATGGCTACACCTTC. It encodes CASSNTGYYGYTF.

V gene TRBV2 combines with J gene TRBJ1-3, with 7 positions matching TRBD1. Per germline, CDR1 SNHLY and CDR2 FYNNEI. The ends lost 7 bases at V and 4 bases at J; junction bases unmatched: 7. The CDR3 sequence is 14 residues long. The CDR3 region has the DNA TGTGCCAGCACTCTACAGGGGACGGGAAACACCATATATTTT. It yields the protein CASTLQGTGNTIYF.

The table lists this clone with a few counts. The chain recombines TRBV6-5 with TRBJ2-7, with a weak D call TRBD1 (6 bases). Looked up from germline, CDR1 is MNHEY and CDR2 is SVGAGI. Trimming removed 3 bases at V and 0 bases at J, with 12 bases between. This CDR3 contains 15 residues. The CDR3 region is CASSYGGHYSYEQYF. The CDR3 DNA reads TGTGCCAGCAGTTATGGGGGCCATTACTCCTACGAGCAGTACTTC.

This clone was seen a few times. Other DNA sequences from this sample encode an identical CDR3 as well. The chain carries TRBV10-3 and TRBJ2-3; no clear D. This CDR3 has 11 residues. Trimming took 2 bases from V and 6 from J, leaving 3 bases between them. Germline loops: CDR1 ENHRY, CDR2 SYGVKD. CDR3: CAISERDTQYF. CDR3 DNA sequence: TGTGCCATCAGTGAGCGGGATACGCAGTATTTT.

This clone appeared a single time. The chain has TRBV30 and TRBJ2-3, with D tentatively TRBD2 (7 bases). Deletions cut 2 bases from V and 6 bases from J, with 18 bases between. The germline gives CDR1 GTSNPN, CDR2 SVGIG (reference sequence). The length of the CDR3 is 15 residues. The CDR3 DNA follows: TGTGCCTGGAGTAATTGGGGGGGGGCGGCTGATACGCAGTATTTT. Its translation: CAWSNWGGAADTQYF.

This clone appeared a single time. The J gene is TRBJ2-6, the V gene TRBV5-4; tentatively, D is TRBD1 (6 bases). Trimming shortened V by 3 bases and J by 4 bases, and 8 bases separated the two germline ends. The CDR3 length is 14 residues. The germline gives CDR1 SGHNT, CDR2 YYREEE (reference sequence). The CDR3 reads CASSSQGGANVLTF. The CDR3 DNA is TGTGCCAGCAGCTCCCAGGGGGGGGCCAACGTCCTGACTTTC.